The 28 T cell receptor beta chains listed next were all sequenced from one sample in a study of T cell responses to AZD1222 COVID-19 vaccine. The data were produced by immunoSEQ multiplex PCR, yet TCRdb's version contains in-frame clones alone and is incomplete. Of 150,000 to 180,000 clones listed, about nine tenths are singletons. The starting material was peripheral blood, obtained on day 0 of AZD1222 vaccination. The receptors come from an adult in good health.

The rearrangement links TRBV3-1 (or the pseudogene TRBV3-2) to TRBJ2-7; 7 nucleotides align to TRBD2. The V gene's germline CDR1 is LGHDT and CDR2 YNNKEL (reference sequence). This CDR3 contains 15 residues. V lost 4 bases and J lost 3; bases outside the gene matches: 9. The DNA for the CDR3 is TGTGCCAGCAGCCCTGCAGGGAGGGAATACTACGAGCAGTACTTC. Translating it yields CASSPAGREYYEQYF.

The chain employs TRBV7-9 and TRBJ1-2, with a weak D call TRBD1 (6 bases). The CDR3 runs 13 residues. Trimming left V 5 bases short and J 4 bases short, with 11 bases between. Germline CDR1 SEHNR, CDR2 FQNEAQ (reference sequence). DNA for the CDR3: TGTGCCAGCAGCCCGCAGGGGTCCTATGGCTACACCTTC. It specifies CASSPQGSYGYTF.

The chain couples TRBV5-1 to TRBJ1-5; 7 positions agree with TRBD1. Looked up from germline, CDR1 is SGHRS and CDR2 is YFSETQ. With 5 bases clipped from V and 7 bases from J, the junction kept 12 bases outside the gene matches. This CDR3 has 15 amino acids. The CDR3 here is CASSPLGQFGQPQHF. The CDR3 coding sequence is TGCGCCAGCAGTCCTTTGGGACAGTTTGGGCAGCCCCAGCATTTT.

The J gene is TRBJ2-5, the V gene TRBV27; TRBD1 aligns across 8 bases. The V gene's germline CDR1 is MNHEY and CDR2 SMNVEV (reference sequence). After removal of 2 bases from V and 4 bases from J, the junction contained 9 bases not matched to a gene. The CDR3 length is 16 residues. The CDR3 DNA reads TGTGCCAGCAGTTTAACGGGACAGGCGGGACGAGAGACCCAGTACTTC. Translated, it gives CASSLTGQAGRETQYF.

This sequence joins TRBV30 and TRBJ1-3; D is undetermined. Germline lookup yields CDR1 GTSNPN and CDR2 SVGIG (reference sequence). The CDR3 length is 14 residues. V gave up 0 bases and J gave up 0 bases, with 6 bases separating them. CDR3: CAWSVGLSGNTIYF. The CDR3 bases are TGTGCCTGGAGTGTAGGTCTCTCTGGAAACACCATATATTTT.

The chain uses TRBV18 and TRBJ1-5; 11 bases are shared with TRBD1. The CDR3 contains 14 residues. The germline V gene has CDR1 KGHSH and CDR2 LQKENI. Trimming cost V 4 bases and J 5 bases; bases outside gene matches: 1. As DNA, the CDR3 is TGTGCCAGCTCACGGGACAGGGGGGATCAGCCCCAGCATTTT. It specifies CASSRDRGDQPQHF.

The chain couples TRBV19 to TRBJ2-2; D is undetermined. With 8 bases removed from V and 2 bases from J, the gap between germline ends came to 15 bases. CDR3 length equals 15 residues. Germline V gives CDR1 LNHDA, CDR2 SQIVND (reference sequence). CDR3 coding DNA: TGTGCCAGTTTACCGGGCAACCTTAACACCGGGGAGCTGTTTTTT. It yields the protein CASLPGNLNTGELFF.

The chain links TRBV7-2 to TRBJ1-3; 7 nucleotides line up with TRBD1. V lost 5 bases to trimming and J lost 0 bases; unmatched junction nucleotides: 13. The CDR3 runs to 18 residues. The germline V gene has CDR1 SGHTA and CDR2 FQGNSA. The CDR3 protein is CASSLRDRSFSSGNTIYF. DNA of the CDR3: TGTGCCAGCAGCCTCCGGGACAGATCCTTCAGCTCTGGAAACACCATATATTTT.

The chain employs TRBV11-3 and TRBJ1-1; weak D call: TRBD1 (5 bases). In germline, CDR1 is SGHNT, CDR2 YENEEA. The CDR3 runs to 13 residues. Trimming took off 5 bases at V and 5 bases at J, with 12 bases between the two ends. CDR3 amino acids: CASSHTRGTEAFF. CDR3 DNA sequence: TGTGCCAGCAGCCATACTAGGGGAACTGAAGCTTTCTTT.

The genes are TRBV11-3 and TRBJ2-3; D perhaps matches TRBD1 (6 bases). V gave up 3 bases and J gave up 1 base, with 8 bases separating them. The CDR3 totals 14 residues. In germline, CDR1 is SGHNT, CDR2 YENEEA. For the CDR3, the DNA is TGTGCCAGCAGCTTTGGGGGCGGCACAGATACGCAGTATTTT. Translated, it gives CASSFGGGTDTQYF.

The DNA of the CDR3 is TGCGCCACCGCAAACAGGGAGGCGCGTAAAGCTTTCTTT. Translation: CATANREARKAFF. The chain is built from TRBV23-1 and TRBJ1-1, with a possible D match to TRBD1 (6 bases). TRBV23-1 is an ORF, with its function uncertain. This CDR3 is built from 13 residues. Trimming pared 10 bases from V and 9 bases from J, leaving 21 bases between.

The rearrangement joins TRBV29-1 to TRBJ1-1; D is uncertain. The CDR3 runs 10 residues. Looked up from germline, CDR1 is SQVTM and CDR2 is ANQGSEA. Trimming left V 3 bases short and J 7 bases short, with 6 bases between. The DNA of the CDR3 is TGCAGCGTTGACATAGATGAAGCTTTCTTT. Translating it yields CSVDIDEAFF. Variable domain in full (rest from reference TRBV29-1 and TRBJ1-1): SAVISQKPSRDICQRGTSLTIQCQVDSQVTMMFWYRQQPGQSLTLIATANQGSEATYESGFVIDKFPISRPNLTFSTLTVSNMSPEDSSIYLCSVDIDEAFFGQGTRLTVV.

CDR3 residues: CASSLTAAVNSNQPQHF. Here the CDR3 DNA reads TGTGCCAGCAGTTTAACTGCGGCAGTTAATAGCAATCAGCCCCAGCATTTT. This rearrangement joins TRBV28 to TRBJ1-5, with unresolved D. The V end was cut by 2 bases, the J end by 0 bases, with 14 bases between. The CDR3 extends over 17 amino acids. The germline CDR1 and CDR2 sequences are MDHEN and SYDVKM. The full variable domain, in which reference TRBV28 and TRBJ1-5 provide the parts outside the CDR3, is DVKVTQSSRYLVKRTGEKVFLECVQDMDHENMFWYRQDPGLGLRLIYFSYDVKMKEKGDIPEGYSVSREKKERFSLILESASTNQTSMYLCASSLTAAVNSNQPQHFGDGTRLSIL.

This clone was recorded once. This chain links TRBV5-4 with TRBJ2-6, with D perhaps assigned TRBD1 or TRBD2 (5 bases each). V lost 4 bases to trimming and J lost 4 bases, with 18 bases between them. The CDR3 runs to 17 residues. CDR1 is SGHNT and CDR2 is YYREEE in the germline V gene (reference sequence). The CDR3 sequence is CASSPRGSPSGANVLTF. CDR3 nucleotide sequence: TGTGCCAGCAGCCCCCGGGGCAGTCCCTCCGGGGCCAACGTCCTGACTTTC.

The chain links TRBV12-3 or TRBV12-4 to TRBJ1-2; D is uncertain. CDR3 length equals 12 residues. V was trimmed by 6 bases and J by 8 bases, leaving 13 bases between them. CDR3 nucleotide sequence: TGTGCCAGCAGCCCAGCACAGACAGGCTACACCTTC. Amino acids: CASSPAQTGYTF.

V usage is TRBV3-1 (or the pseudogene TRBV3-2) and J usage is TRBJ2-7; unclear D gene. V dropped 4 bases and J dropped 7 bases, with 11 bases sitting between them. Looked up from germline, CDR1 is LGHDT and CDR2 is YNNKEL (reference sequence). The CDR3 is 12 residues long. CDR3 coding DNA: TGTGCCAGCAGCCCCTCCGGGTGGGAGCAGTACTTC. It codes for CASSPSGWEQYF.

The genes are TRBV10-3 and TRBJ1-2; unclear D gene. The V end was cut by 0 bases, the J end by 8 bases, with 10 bases between. CDR1 ENHRY and CDR2 SYGVKD come from the germline V gene. This CDR3 has 13 residues. This CDR3 is CAISESQTRGYTF. The DNA for the CDR3 is TGTGCCATCAGTGAGTCCCAGACGAGAGGCTACACCTTC.

V gene TRBV5-1 combines with J gene TRBJ2-1, with TRBD2 matching 13 bases. CDR1 and CDR2 from the germline V gene are SGHRS and YFSETQ. This CDR3 has 16 amino acids. The V and J ends lost 2 bases and 7 bases, in that order; junction bases with no gene match: 6. CDR3 sequence reads: CASSLIGLAGVNEQFF. CDR3 nucleotides: TGCGCCAGCAGCTTAATTGGACTAGCGGGAGTTAATGAGCAGTTCTTC. The variable domain in full, completed from reference TRBV5-1 and TRBJ2-1, reads KAGVTQTPRYLIKTRGQQVTLSCSPISGHRSVSWYQQTPGQGLQFLFEYFSETQRNKGNFPGRFSGRQFSNSRSEMNVSTLELGDSALYLCASSLIGLAGVNEQFFGPGTRLTVL.

V is TRBV15 and J is TRBJ2-7; 9 nucleotides line up with TRBD1. The trim removed 0 bases at V and 0 bases at J, leaving 0 bases unmatched. The germline CDR1 and CDR2 sequences are LNHNV and YYDKDF (reference sequence). The CDR3 has 15 residues. The DNA for the CDR3 is TGTGCCACCAGCAGAGAGACAGGGGGCTCCTACGAGCAGTACTTC. It codes for CATSRETGGSYEQYF.

The V gene is TRBV6-5, the J gene TRBJ1-1; D is possibly TRBD1 (5 bases). The V end lost 7 bases, the J end lost 0 bases, and 15 bases lay between the germline ends. Germline V gives CDR1 MNHEY, CDR2 SVGAGI. The CDR3 runs 15 residues. CDR3 residues: CASTLAGNLNTEAFF. The CDR3 nucleotides read TGTGCCAGCACCCTAGCAGGGAACCTGAACACTGAAGCTTTCTTT.

This clone appeared once. This chain links TRBV19 with TRBJ2-7; D possibly corresponds to TRBD1 (7 bases). The CDR3 has 16 amino acids. The ends were cut back, 6 bases at V and 2 bases at J, with 20 bases in the middle. CDR1 is LNHDA, CDR2 SQIVND, per germline (reference sequence). In DNA, the CDR3 is TGTGCCAGTAGCGTCTCGCGCGGGACAGCAACCTACGAGCAGTACTTC. Amino acids: CASSVSRGTATYEQYF. Variable domain in full (rest from reference TRBV19 and TRBJ2-7): DGGITQSPKYLFRKEGQNVTLSCEQNLNHDAMYWYRQDPGQGLRLIYYSQIVNDFQKGDIAEGYSVSREKKESFPLTVTSAQKNPTAFYLCASSVSRGTATYEQYFGPGTRLTVT.

V gene TRBV12-3 or TRBV12-4 combines with J gene TRBJ2-5, with 7 bases fitting TRBD1. After removal of 5 bases from V and 5 bases from J, the junction contained 5 bases not matched to a gene. This CDR3 is 13 amino acids long. The DNA for the CDR3 is TGTGCCAGCAGTACGCACAGGGGTGAGACCCAGTACTTC. This codes for CASSTHRGETQYF.

A few counts support this clone. CDR3 loop: CASSGSGTGVINQPQHF. CDR3 sequence (DNA): TGTGCCAGCAGTGGATCCGGGACAGGGGTTATCAATCAGCCCCAGCATTTT. The rearrangement uses TRBV6-6 and TRBJ1-5, with 10 bases aligning to TRBD1. The CDR3 is 17 amino acids. Trimming cost V 5 bases and J 3 bases; bases outside gene matches: 10. CDR1 and CDR2 (germline): MNHNY, SVGAGI (reference sequence).

This sequence joins TRBV14 and TRBJ1-1, with 7 bases fitting TRBD1. This CDR3 is built from 15 residues. V shed 8 bases, J shed 4 bases, and the junction held 13 bases outside the gene matches. Germline-derived CDR1 and CDR2 are SGHDN and FVKESK. CDR3 DNA: TGTGCCAGCCTAAAGGCGGGACAGTGGCCCACTGAAGCTTTCTTT. Encoded protein: CASLKAGQWPTEAFF.

This chain links TRBV29-1 with TRBJ2-1, with D maybe TRBD2 (7 bases). V lost 3 bases to trimming and J lost 0 bases, with 21 bases between them. This CDR3 region has 18 residues. Germline V gives CDR1 SQVTM, CDR2 ANQGSEA. The CDR3 spells CSVDPVLAGASSYNEQFF. CDR3 nucleotides: TGCAGCGTTGATCCGGTGCTGGCGGGGGCCAGCTCCTACAATGAGCAGTTCTTC.

The chain employs TRBV5-8 and TRBJ1-1, with 9 bases identical to TRBD1. V lost 6 bases to trimming and J lost 7 bases; unmatched junction nucleotides: 16. This CDR3 is 16 amino acids long. The germline V gene has CDR1 SGHTS and CDR2 YDEGEE. CDR3 region: CASNLQGTGFRVEAFF. CDR3 nucleotides: TGTGCCAGCAACCTCCAGGGGACAGGGTTCCGAGTTGAAGCTTTCTTT.

V usage is TRBV7-3 and J usage is TRBJ2-2, with D unresolved. V lost 0 bases, J lost 1 base, and 6 bases lay in between. CDR1 is SGHTA and CDR2 is FQGTGA in the germline V gene. The CDR3 contains 15 residues. The DNA of the CDR3 is TGTGCCAGCAGCTTAACGCCCCGGAACACCGGGGAGCTGTTTTTT. Its translation: CASSLTPRNTGELFF.

This sequence joins TRBV5-1 and TRBJ1-2; TRBD1 is a possible D gene (5 bases). The germline CDR1 and CDR2 sequences are SGHRS and YFSETQ. CDR3 length: 15 amino acids. V was clipped by 0 bases and J by 4 bases, with 13 bases between them. The DNA for the CDR3 is TGCGCCAGCAGCTTGGCTCGGGGACGGGGCTATGGCTACACCTTC. Protein: CASSLARGRGYGYTF.